This T cell receptor (beta chain) was captured in a study of blood T cell repertoires in COVID-19. The wider study: Collection of acute and convalescent COVID-19 samples took place in the United States, Italy and Spain. PBMCs, B-cell-depleted T cells, or T cells provided the cDNA or gDNA that made up the material.

As processed by the authors: Reference gene primer amplification in the assay estimated nucleated cell counts. Data came from immunoSEQ multiplex PCR; TCRdb stores just in-frame clones and leaves some out. V, J and clone size are those of that table, while D and trimming were read from the DNA. The data show 250,000 or so clones, with around nine tenths seen just once and 0.94% held by the top ten. From germline, CDR1 is GTSNPN and CDR2 SVGIG (reference sequence). Trimming left V 1 base short and J 4 bases short, with 11 bases between. This CDR3 comprises 14 residues. The TCR was taken from a woman in her thirties or forties who had recovered from COVID-19. The specimen was peripheral blood. The gene calls are TRBV30 and TRBJ2-4; D is unresolved. Written as DNA, the CDR3 is TGTGCCTGGAGTGGAGCCGCAAGAAAAAACATTCAGTACTTC. Its protein is CAWSGAARKNIQYF.